Below are 8 T cell receptor beta chains sequenced from a single sample in a study of Graves' ophthalmopathy and Graves' hyperthyroidism (dated by TCRdb to between 2018 and 2020). Sequenced using an Illumina HiSeq 2000. TCR beta CDR3 regions were amplified from RNA transcripts for repertoire sequencing. HTBI primers and the Qiagen OneStep RT-PCR kit were used in a first-round RT-PCR, which was followed by a second-round multiplex PCR, size selection and purification. TCRdb's own reprocessing of the public reads used fastp at Q25 and MiXCR and kept productive beta chains. Every CDR3 protein is listed once, alongside the most common genes and DNA of its rows. The sample yields around 1,200,000 distinct CDR3 sequences; about 40% were counted once. The ten largest clones add up to around 10% of the sample. Material: peripheral blood or thyroid tissue (not recorded which). Receptors originate from an adult man with Graves' hyperthyroidism.

The J gene is TRBJ1-2, the V gene TRBV3-1; D is unclear. Germline V CDR1 and CDR2: LGHDT, YNNKEL (reference sequence). The CDR3 is made up of 17 amino acids. Trimming took 1 base from V and 6 from J, leaving 21 bases between them. As DNA, the CDR3 is TGTGCCAGCAGCCAAGCCGCATTCCGGCGCGTTCCAGATGGCTACACCTTC. Translating gives CASSQAAFRRVPDGYTF.

This chain links TRBV6-5 with TRBJ2-7, with D perhaps given as TRBD1 or TRBD2 (5 bases each). This CDR3 is 15 amino acids long. Germline assignment: CDR1 MNHEY and CDR2 SVGAGI. V lost 0 bases, J lost 2 bases, and 11 bases lay in between. CDR3 region: CASSYSISGPYEQYF. CDR3 sequence (DNA): TGTGCCAGCAGTTACTCGATTTCGGGACCCTACGAGCAGTACTTC.

A note on this clonotype: A read error is possible here, since a much larger clone lies one base away. The chain employs TRBV9 and TRBJ2-5; 8 nucleotides align to TRBD2. This CDR3 has 17 amino acids. CDR1 and CDR2 (germline): SGDLS, YYNGEE. J gave up 5 bases and V 0 bases, and 12 bases lay outside the gene matches. This CDR3 is CASSVEMTGGPEETQYF. In DNA, the CDR3 is TGTGCCAGCAGCGTAGAGATGACGGGGGGGCCGGAGGAGACCCAGTACTTC.

The chain links TRBV28 to TRBJ2-7; D is ambiguous. Deletions cut 2 bases from V and 2 bases from J, with 13 bases between. This CDR3 contains 15 residues. CDR1 is MDHEN, CDR2 SYDVKM, per germline. In DNA form, the CDR3 reads TGTGCCAGCAGTTTAGGAAGCTATGAAACCTACGAGCAGTACTTC. Residues: CASSLGSYETYEQYF.

Concerning this clonotype itself: Just one base apart from a much larger clone, this may be a read error. V and J are TRBV7-8 and TRBJ1-5, with TRBD1 as a possible D gene (5 bases). Germline CDR1 is SGHVS and CDR2 is FQNEAQ. The CDR3 has 13 amino acids. CDR3 residues: CASSRGEDQLQHF. CDR3 sequence (DNA): TGTGCCAGCTCGAGGGGCGAAGATCAGCTCCAGCATTTT.

V and J are TRBV25-1 and TRBJ2-1; TRBD2 aligns across 14 bases. The length of the CDR3 is 21 residues. Germline CDR1 MGHDK, CDR2 SYGVNS. Trimming removed 0 bases from V and 2 bases from J; junction bases left unmatched: 12. CDR3 amino acids: CASSEYRGGLAGVLTYNEQFF. In DNA form, the CDR3 reads TGTGCCAGCAGTGAATATCGAGGGGGACTAGCGGGAGTCTTAACCTACAATGAGCAGTTCTTC.

The chain carries TRBV10-3 and TRBJ1-5; TRBD1 is a possible D gene (6 bases). CDR1 and CDR2 (germline): ENHRY, SYGVKD. The CDR3 consists of 14 residues. V lost 3 bases to trimming and J lost 11 bases, with 17 bases between them. The CDR3 region is CAISEGGGQETQHF. CDR3 nucleotides: TGTGCCATCAGTGAAGGCGGGGGGCAAGAGACCCAGCATTTT.

The chain joins TRBV19 to TRBJ1-1; 7 bases map to TRBD1. Germline V gene sequence: CDR1 LNHDA, CDR2 SQIVND (reference sequence). This CDR3 region has 15 residues. The junction had 7 bases not matched to a gene; V was cut back by 6 bases and J by 0 bases. CDR3 sequence (DNA): TGTGCCAGTAGCGAGACAGGGCTCATGAACACTGAAGCTTTCTTT. Protein sequence: CASSETGLMNTEAFF.